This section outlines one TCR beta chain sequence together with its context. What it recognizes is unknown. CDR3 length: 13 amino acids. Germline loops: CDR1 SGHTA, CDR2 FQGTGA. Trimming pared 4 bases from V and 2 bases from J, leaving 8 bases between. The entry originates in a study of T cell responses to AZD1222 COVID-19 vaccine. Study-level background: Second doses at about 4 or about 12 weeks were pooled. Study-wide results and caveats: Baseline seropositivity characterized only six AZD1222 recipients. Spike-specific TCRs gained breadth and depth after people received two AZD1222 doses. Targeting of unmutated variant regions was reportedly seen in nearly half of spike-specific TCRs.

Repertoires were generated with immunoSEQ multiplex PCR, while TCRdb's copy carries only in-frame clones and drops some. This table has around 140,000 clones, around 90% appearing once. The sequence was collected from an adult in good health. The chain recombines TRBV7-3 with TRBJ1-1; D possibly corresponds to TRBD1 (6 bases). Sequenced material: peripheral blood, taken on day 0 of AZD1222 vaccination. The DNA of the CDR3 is TGTGCCAGCAGCTCACAGGGAAACACTGAAGCTTTCTTT. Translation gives CASSSQGNTEAFF.